The rows below give T cell receptor beta chains drawn from one sample of a study of shared clonotypes between healthy human individuals. Measured with immunoSEQ multiplex PCR; TCRdb has only the in-frame clones, and not every one. The table includes about 800,000 clones, around 96% detected once. The sample taken for sequencing was naive CD8+ T cells sorted from blood. The receptors were gathered from a man aged 30-40 years in good health. The CDR3 runs from the conserved cysteine through the conserved F or W. The D gene is left open where the match is weak.

>TRBJ2-7|TRBV14|NA|15
CASSHRQGTSYEQYF
>TRBJ2-3|TRBV5-4|NA|12
CASSFSTDTQYF
>TRBJ2-3|TRBV5-5|NA|15
CASSSRVISTDTQYF
>TRBJ1-5|TRBV5-6|TRBD1|16
CASSQISGQGGQPQHF
>TRBJ2-1|TRBV5-4|NA|15
CASRGSGSRVDEQFF
>TRBJ1-1|TRBV11-2|NA|14
CASSLLGKNTEAFF
>TRBJ2-3|TRBV7-9|NA|12
CAPGDVADTQYF
>TRBJ2-3|TRBV9|NA|17
CASSVTKDTYLTDTQYF
>TRBJ2-3|TRBV29-1|TRBD2|14
CSVAASGMTDTQYF
>TRBJ2-3|TRBV7-9|NA|15
CASSQTFRSTDTQYF
>TRBJ1-1|TRBV5-6|NA|12
CASSLRGTEAFF
>TRBJ1-3|TRBV10-3|NA|19
CAISAYVGQTQLPGNTIYF
>TRBJ2-1|TRBV11-2|NA|13
CASSPGDYNEQFF
>TRBJ2-7|TRBV30|TRBD1|15
CARDHPDGTGYEQYF
>TRBJ2-7|TRBV6-5|NA|13
CASSYGHSYEQYF
>TRBJ2-2|TRBV9|NA|13
CASSVDDTGELFF
>TRBJ2-7|TRBV9|NA|13
CASNEDSPNEQYF
>TRBJ2-7|TRBV15|TRBD2|16
CATSRESPAGANEQYF
>TRBJ2-7|TRBV25-1|TRBD2|17
CASSESHLAGASYEQYF
>TRBJ1-4|TRBV9|NA|13
CASSVGADEKLFF
>TRBJ2-5|TRBV28|TRBD1|15
CASSLTGMAQETQYF
>TRBJ2-2|TRBV7-6|TRBD2|16
CASSSRLAGNTGELFF
>TRBJ2-7|TRBV15|TRBD2|14
CATSSGTSGMEQYF
>TRBJ2-1|TRBV7-9|TRBD1|15
CASSEGTVSYNEQFF
>TRBJ2-1|TRBV11-2|TRBD2|15
CASSLREGLYNEQFF
>TRBJ2-3|TRBV7-7|NA|14
CASSLGLSTDTQYF
>TRBJ1-5|TRBV7-9|TRBD1|17
CASSASGTGNSNQPQHF
>TRBJ2-7|TRBV29-1|NA|12
CSVVSHPYEQYF
>TRBJ1-5|TRBV27|NA|14
CASSLVSTNQPQHF
>TRBJ2-7|TRBV30|NA|13
CAWSIFQGYEQYF
>TRBJ2-7|TRBV4-1|TRBD1|14
CASSQGTGVYEQYF
>TRBJ2-1|TRBV9|NA|18
CASSVAERERVGYNEQFF
>TRBJ2-7|TRBV6-5|NA|14
CASAKEGRGYEQYF
>TRBJ2-1|TRBV5-1|NA|14
CASSLVGSNNEQFF
>TRBJ2-7|TRBV27|TRBD1|16
CASSLLPAGGPYEQYF
>TRBJ2-7|TRBV30|NA|14
CAWSVTDLSYEQYF
>TRBJ2-7|TRBV11-2|TRBD1|15
CASSLEGQESYEQYF
>TRBJ2-1|TRBV10-2|NA|16
CASSELPGIGYNEQFF
>NA|TRBV7-2|TRBD2|15
CASSLASGSSYEQYF
>TRBJ2-1|TRBV19|NA|12
CASSIGVNEQFF
>TRBJ2-2|TRBV7-2|TRBD2|13
CASSLTTSRELFF
>TRBJ1-3|TRBV4-3|NA|19
CASSQDALPGGFSGNTIYF
>TRBJ2-1|TRBV7-9|TRBD2|11
CASSSSGMQFF
>TRBJ1-3|TRBV14|NA|13
CASSGTFGGTIYF
>TRBJ2-1|TRBV19|NA|16
CASSPKGPTSYNEQFF